This T cell receptor (beta chain) came from a study of cytomegalovirus exposure and HLA in healthy donors. This CDR3 has 20 amino acids. V shed 3 bases and J 1 base; nucleotides not matched to a gene: 12. Germline V CDR1 and CDR2: LGHNA, YNFKEQ. The study, taken as a whole, reports: In vitro, three CMV-associated chains proved specific for CMV antigens. Productive status was seen about 90% or about 30% of the time for most TCR beta V segments in an earlier analysis.

This PCR relied on a set of 60 Vbeta primers and 13 Jbeta primers. This table comes from immunoSEQ multiplex PCR, and its TCRdb copy is limited to in-frame clones, with some not included. This table holds 200,000 or so clones, 87% found once. Worth noting for this clone: The antigen remains undetermined.

Material: PBMCs. The rearrangement joins TRBV4-2 to TRBJ2-4, with 13 nucleotides matching TRBD2. This receptor was obtained from a girl in the first two years of life in good health and CMV-seronegative. Written as DNA, the CDR3 is TGTGCCAGCAGCCAGCCTACCGGGACTAGCGGGAAAGGTGCCAAAAACATTCAGTACTTC. Amino acid sequence: CASSQPTGTSGKGAKNIQYF.